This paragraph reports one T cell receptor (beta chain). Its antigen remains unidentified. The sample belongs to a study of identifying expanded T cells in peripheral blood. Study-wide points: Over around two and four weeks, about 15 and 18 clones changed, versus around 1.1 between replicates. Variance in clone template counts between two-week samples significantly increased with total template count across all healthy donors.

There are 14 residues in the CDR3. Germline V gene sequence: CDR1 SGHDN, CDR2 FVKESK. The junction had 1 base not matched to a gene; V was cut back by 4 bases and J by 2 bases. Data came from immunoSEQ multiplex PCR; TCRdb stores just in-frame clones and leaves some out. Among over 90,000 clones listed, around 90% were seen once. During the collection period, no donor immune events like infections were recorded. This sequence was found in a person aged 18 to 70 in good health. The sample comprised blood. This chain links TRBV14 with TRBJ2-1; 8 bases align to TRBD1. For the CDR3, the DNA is TGTGCCAGCAGCCCGGGACAGGCCTACAATGAGCAGTTCTTC. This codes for CASSPGQAYNEQFF.